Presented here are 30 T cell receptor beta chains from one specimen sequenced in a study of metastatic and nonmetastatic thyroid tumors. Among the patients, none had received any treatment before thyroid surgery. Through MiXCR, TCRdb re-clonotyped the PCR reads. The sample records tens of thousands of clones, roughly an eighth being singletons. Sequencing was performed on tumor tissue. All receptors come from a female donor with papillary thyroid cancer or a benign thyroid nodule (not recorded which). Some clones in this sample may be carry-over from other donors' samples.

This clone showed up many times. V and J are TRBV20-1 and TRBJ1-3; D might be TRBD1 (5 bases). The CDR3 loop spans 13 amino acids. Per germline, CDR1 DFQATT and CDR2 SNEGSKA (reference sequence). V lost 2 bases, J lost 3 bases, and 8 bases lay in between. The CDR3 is CSARWQGGNTIYF. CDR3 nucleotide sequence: TGCAGTGCTAGATGGCAGGGTGGAAACACCATATATTTT.

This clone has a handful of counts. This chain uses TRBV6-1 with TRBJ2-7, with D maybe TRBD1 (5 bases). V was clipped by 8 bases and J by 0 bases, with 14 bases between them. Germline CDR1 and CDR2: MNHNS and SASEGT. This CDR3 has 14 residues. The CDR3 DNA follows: TGTGCCAGCTCTCCCCCGGACAACTCCTACGAGCAGTACTTC. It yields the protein CASSPPDNSYEQYF.

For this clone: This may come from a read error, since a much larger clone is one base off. In nucleotides, the CDR3 is TGTGCCAGCAGCTTAACATCCAGAGCGGGAGTAGGGGAGACCCAGTACTTC. Its translation is CASSLTSRAGVGETQYF. This chain links TRBV7-3 with TRBJ2-5, with 8 bases fitting TRBD2. The trim removed 0 bases at V and 5 bases at J, leaving 11 bases unmatched. The CDR3 runs to 17 residues. CDR1 and CDR2 (germline): SGHTA, FQGTGA.

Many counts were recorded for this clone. CDR3 sequence: CASSYRWDVYNEQFF. DNA for the CDR3: TGTGCCAGCAGTTATAGGTGGGACGTCTACAATGAGCAGTTCTTC. V gene TRBV6-5 combines with J gene TRBJ2-1; either TRBD1 or TRBD2 may supply D (5 bases each). V lost 3 bases to trimming and J lost 3 bases, with 12 bases between them. This CDR3 is built from 15 residues. Per germline, CDR1 MNHEY and CDR2 SVGAGI.

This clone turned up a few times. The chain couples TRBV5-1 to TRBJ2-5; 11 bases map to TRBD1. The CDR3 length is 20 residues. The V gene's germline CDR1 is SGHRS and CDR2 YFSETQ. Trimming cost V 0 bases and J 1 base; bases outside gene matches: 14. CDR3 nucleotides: TGCGCCAGCAGCTTGGTACGATTGGGTTGGGACAGGGGGTTCCAAGAGACCCAGTACTTC. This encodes CASSLVRLGWDRGFQETQYF.

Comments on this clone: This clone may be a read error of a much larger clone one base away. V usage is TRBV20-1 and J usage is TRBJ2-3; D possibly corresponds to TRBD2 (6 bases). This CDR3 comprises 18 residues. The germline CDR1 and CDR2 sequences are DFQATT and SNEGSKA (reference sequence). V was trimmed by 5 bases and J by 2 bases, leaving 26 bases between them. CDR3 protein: CSASSASVAPRLTDTQYF. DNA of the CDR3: TGCAGTGCTTCCTCTGCTAGCGTGGCCCCTCGCCTCACAGATACGCAGTATTTT.

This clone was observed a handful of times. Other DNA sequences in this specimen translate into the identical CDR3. This CDR3 reads CASSPTGGIDYGYTF. As DNA, the CDR3 is TGTGCCAGCAGTCCGACAGGTGGCATCGACTATGGCTACACCTTC. This sequence joins TRBV28 and TRBJ1-2; possible D gene TRBD1, 6 bases. CDR1 and CDR2 (germline): MDHEN, SYDVKM. The CDR3 runs 15 residues. V lost 5 bases and J 3 bases, leaving 16 bases between the germline ends.

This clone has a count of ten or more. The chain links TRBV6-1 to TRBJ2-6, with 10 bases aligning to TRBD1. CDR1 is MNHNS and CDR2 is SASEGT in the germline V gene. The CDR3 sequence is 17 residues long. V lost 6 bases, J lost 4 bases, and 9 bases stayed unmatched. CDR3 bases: TGTGCCAGCAGACGGGACAGGGGCTCGTCCGGGGCCAACGTCCTGACTTTC. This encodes CASRRDRGSSGANVLTF.

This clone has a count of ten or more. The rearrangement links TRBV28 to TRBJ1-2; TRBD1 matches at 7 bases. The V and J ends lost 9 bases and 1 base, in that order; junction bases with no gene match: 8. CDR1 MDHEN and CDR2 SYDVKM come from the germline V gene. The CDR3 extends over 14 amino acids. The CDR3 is CARAYRGNNYGYTF. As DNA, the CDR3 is TGTGCCAGGGCTTACAGGGGAAATAACTATGGCTACACCTTC.

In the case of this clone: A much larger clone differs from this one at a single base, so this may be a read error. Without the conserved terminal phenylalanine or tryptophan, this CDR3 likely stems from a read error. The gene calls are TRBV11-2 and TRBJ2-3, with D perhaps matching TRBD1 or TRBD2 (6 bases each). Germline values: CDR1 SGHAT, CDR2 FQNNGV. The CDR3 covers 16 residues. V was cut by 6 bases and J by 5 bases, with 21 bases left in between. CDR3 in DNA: TGTGCCAGCAGTCGGGGGCGGGACCCCCGAGGAGATACGCAGTATGTT. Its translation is CASSRGRDPRGDTQYV.

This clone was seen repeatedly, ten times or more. The DNA of the CDR3 is TGTGCCAGCAAGCCGGGACAGGGACATGAAAAACTGTTTTTT. This translates into CASKPGQGHEKLFF. This chain joins TRBV27 and TRBJ1-4; TRBD1 matches 9 bases. The V segment lost 7 bases and the J segment 6 bases; nucleotides outside the gene matches: 6. Germline values: CDR1 MNHEY, CDR2 SMNVEV (reference sequence). The CDR3 has 14 residues. Supplemented by reference TRBV27 and TRBJ1-4, the full variable domain reads EAQVTQNPRYLITVTGKKLTVTCSQNMNHEYMSWYRQDPGLGLRQIYYSMNVEVTDKGDVPEGYKVSRKEKRNFPLILESPSPNQTSLYFCASKPGQGHEKLFFGSGTQLSVL.

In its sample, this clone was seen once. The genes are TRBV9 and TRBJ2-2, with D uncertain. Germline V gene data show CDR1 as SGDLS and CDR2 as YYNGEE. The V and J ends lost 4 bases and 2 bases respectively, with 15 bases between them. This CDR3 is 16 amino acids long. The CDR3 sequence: CASSREWTLNTGELFF. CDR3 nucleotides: TGTGCCAGCAGCCGCGAATGGACCCTTAACACCGGGGAGCTGTTTTTT.

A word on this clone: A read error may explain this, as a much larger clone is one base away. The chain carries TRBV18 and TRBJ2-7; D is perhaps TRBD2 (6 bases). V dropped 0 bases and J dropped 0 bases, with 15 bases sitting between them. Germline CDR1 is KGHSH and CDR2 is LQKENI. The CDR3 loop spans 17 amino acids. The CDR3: CASSPPGGGTASYEQYF. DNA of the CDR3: TGTGCCAGCTCACCACCGGGTGGAGGGACCGCCTCCTACGAGCAGTACTTC.

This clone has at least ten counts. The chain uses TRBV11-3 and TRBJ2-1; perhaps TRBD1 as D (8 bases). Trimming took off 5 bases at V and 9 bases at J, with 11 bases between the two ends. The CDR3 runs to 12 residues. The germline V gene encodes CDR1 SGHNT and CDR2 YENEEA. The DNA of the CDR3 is TGTGCCAGCAGCAACAGGGGGGGTGAGCAGTTCTTC. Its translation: CASSNRGGEQFF.

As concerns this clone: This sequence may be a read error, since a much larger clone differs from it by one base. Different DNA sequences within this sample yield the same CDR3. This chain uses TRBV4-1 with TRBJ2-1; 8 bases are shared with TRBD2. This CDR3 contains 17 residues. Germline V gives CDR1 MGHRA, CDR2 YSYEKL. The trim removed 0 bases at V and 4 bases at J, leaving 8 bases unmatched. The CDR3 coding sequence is TGCGCCAGCAGCCAAGATCGGGGGGGCGCTTCTTACAATGAGCAGTTCTTC. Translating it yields CASSQDRGGASYNEQFF.

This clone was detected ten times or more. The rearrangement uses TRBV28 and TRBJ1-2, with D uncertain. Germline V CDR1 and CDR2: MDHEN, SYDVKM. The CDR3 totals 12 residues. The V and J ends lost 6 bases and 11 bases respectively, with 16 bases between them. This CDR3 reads CASSPPLTMYTF. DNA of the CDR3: TGTGCCAGCAGCCCCCCCCTAACTATGTACACCTTC.

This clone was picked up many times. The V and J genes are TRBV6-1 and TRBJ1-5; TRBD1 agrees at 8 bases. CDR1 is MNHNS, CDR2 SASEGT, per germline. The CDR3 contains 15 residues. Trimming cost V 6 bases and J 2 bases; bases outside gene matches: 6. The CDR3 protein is CASRRSGGGNQPQHF. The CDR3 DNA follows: TGTGCCAGCAGGCGTTCAGGGGGCGGCAATCAGCCCCAGCATTTT.

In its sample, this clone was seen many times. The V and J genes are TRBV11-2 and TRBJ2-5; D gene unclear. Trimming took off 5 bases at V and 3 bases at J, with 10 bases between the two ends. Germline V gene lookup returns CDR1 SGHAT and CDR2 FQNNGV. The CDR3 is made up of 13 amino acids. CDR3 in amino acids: CASSPYPEETQYF. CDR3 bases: TGTGCCAGCAGCCCGTACCCAGAAGAGACCCAGTACTTC.

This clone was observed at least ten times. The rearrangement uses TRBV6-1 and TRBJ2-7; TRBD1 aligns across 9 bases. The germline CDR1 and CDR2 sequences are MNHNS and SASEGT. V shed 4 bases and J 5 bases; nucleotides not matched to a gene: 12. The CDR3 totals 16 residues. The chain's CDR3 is CASSGPTGGKGNEQYF. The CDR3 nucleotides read TGTGCCAGCAGTGGCCCGACAGGGGGAAAAGGAAACGAGCAGTACTTC.

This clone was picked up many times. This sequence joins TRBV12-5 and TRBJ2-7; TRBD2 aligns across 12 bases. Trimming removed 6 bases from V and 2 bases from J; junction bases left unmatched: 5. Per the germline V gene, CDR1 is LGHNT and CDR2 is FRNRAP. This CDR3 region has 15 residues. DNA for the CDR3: TGTGCTAGTGGACAGGGACTAGCGGGCCCCTACGAGCAGTACTTC. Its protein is CASGQGLAGPYEQYF.

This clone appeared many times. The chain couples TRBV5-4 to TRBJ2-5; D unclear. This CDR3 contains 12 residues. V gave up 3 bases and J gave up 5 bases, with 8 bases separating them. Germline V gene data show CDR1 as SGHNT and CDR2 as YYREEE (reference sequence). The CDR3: CASSSVGETQYF. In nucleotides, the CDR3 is TGTGCCAGCAGCTCCGTAGGGGAGACCCAGTACTTC.

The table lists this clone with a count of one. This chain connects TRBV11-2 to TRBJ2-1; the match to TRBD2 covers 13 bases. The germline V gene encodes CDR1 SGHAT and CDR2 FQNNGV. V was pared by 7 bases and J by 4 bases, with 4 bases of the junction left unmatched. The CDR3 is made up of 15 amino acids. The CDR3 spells CASTGLAGAYNEQFF. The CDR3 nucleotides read TGTGCCAGCACCGGACTAGCGGGAGCGTACAATGAGCAGTTCTTC. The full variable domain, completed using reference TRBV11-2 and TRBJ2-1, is EAGVAQSPRYKIIEKRQSVAFWCNPISGHATLYWYQQILGQGPKLLIQFQNNGVVDDSQLPKDRFSAERLKGVDSTLKIQPAKLEDSAVYLCASTGLAGAYNEQFFGPGTRLTVL.

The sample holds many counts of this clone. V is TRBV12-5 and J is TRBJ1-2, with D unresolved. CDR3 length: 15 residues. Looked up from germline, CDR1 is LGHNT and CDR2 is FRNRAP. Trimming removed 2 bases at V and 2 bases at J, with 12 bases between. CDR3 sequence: CASGLLPSRNYGYTF. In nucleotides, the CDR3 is TGTGCTAGTGGTTTGCTCCCCTCGAGGAACTATGGCTACACCTTC. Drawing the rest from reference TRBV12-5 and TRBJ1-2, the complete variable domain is DARVTQTPRHKVTEMGQEVTMRCQPILGHNTVFWYRQTMMQGLELLAYFRNRAPLDDSGMPKDRFSAEMPDATLATLKIQPSEPRDSAVYFCASGLLPSRNYGYTFGSGTRLTVV.

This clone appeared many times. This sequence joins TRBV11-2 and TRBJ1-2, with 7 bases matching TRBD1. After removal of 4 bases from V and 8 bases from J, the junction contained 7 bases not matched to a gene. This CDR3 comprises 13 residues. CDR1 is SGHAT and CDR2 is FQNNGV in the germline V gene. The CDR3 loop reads CASSSAYRGGYTF. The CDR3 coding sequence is TGTGCCAGCAGCTCCGCCTACAGGGGAGGCTACACCTTC.

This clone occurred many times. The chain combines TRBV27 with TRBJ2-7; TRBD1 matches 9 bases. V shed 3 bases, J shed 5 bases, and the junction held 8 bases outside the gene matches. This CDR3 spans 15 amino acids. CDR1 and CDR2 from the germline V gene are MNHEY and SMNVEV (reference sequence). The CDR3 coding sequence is TGTGCCAGCAGTTTCATATCGGGACAGGGTGACGAGCAGTACTTC. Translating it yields CASSFISGQGDEQYF.

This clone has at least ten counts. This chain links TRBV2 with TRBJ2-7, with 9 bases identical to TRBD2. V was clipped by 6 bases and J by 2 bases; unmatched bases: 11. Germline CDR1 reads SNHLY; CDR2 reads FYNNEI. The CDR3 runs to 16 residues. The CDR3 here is CASRTFGLAGTYEQYF. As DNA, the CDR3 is TGTGCCAGCAGGACATTTGGGCTAGCGGGGACCTACGAGCAGTACTTC.

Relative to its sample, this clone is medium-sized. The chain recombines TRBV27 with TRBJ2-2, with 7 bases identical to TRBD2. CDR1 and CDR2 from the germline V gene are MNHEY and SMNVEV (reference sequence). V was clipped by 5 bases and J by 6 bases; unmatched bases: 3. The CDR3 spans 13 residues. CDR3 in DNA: TGTGCCAGCAGTGAAACTAGCGCCGGGGAGCTGTTTTTT. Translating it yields CASSETSAGELFF.

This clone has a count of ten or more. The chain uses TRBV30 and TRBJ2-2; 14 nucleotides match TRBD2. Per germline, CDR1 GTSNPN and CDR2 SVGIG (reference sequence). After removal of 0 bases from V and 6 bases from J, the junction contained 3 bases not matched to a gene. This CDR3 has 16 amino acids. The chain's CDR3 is CAWSVGTSGSPGELFF. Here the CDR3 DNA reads TGTGCCTGGAGTGTAGGGACTAGCGGGAGTCCCGGGGAGCTGTTTTTT.

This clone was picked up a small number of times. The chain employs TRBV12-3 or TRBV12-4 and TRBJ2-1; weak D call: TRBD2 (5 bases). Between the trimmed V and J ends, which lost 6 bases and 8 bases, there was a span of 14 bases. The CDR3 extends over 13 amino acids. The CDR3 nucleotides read TGTGCCAGCAGGCCTAGCTTGAGGTATGAGCAGTTCTTC. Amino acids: CASRPSLRYEQFF.

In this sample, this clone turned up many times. DNA of the CDR3: TGTGCCAGCAGCCAATTGGGGCAGGGGGCATCTGAAGCTTTCTTT. It specifies CASSQLGQGASEAFF. V usage is TRBV3-1 and J usage is TRBJ1-1, with TRBD1 matching over 8 bases. V trimming: 2 bases; J trimming: 6 bases; junction bases outside the gene matches: 8. Per the germline V gene, CDR1 is LGHDT and CDR2 is YNNKEL (reference sequence). The CDR3 is 15 amino acids. The complete variable domain, with remaining parts taken from reference TRBV3-1 and TRBJ1-1, reads DTAVSQTPKYLVTQMGNDKSIKCEQNLGHDTMYWYKQDSKKFLKIMFSYNNKELIINETVPNRFSPKSPDKAHLNLHINSLELGDSAVYFCASSQLGQGASEAFFGQGTRLTVV.